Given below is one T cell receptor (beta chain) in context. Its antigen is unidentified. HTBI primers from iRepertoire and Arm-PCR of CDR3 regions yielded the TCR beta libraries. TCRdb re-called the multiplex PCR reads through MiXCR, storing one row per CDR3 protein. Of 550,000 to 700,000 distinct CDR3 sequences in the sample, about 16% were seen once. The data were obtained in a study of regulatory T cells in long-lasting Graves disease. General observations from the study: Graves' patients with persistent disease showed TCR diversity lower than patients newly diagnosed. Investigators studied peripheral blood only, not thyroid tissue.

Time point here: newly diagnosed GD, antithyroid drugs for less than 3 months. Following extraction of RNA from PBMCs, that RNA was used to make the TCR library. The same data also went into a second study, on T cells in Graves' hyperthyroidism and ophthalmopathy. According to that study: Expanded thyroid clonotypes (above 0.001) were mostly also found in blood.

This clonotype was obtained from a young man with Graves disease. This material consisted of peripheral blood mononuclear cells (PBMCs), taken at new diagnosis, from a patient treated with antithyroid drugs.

CDR3 bases: TGTGCCAGCTCCCAACTAGCGGGAACCAACACAGATACGCAGTATTTT. This translates into CASSQLAGTNTDTQYF. The chain employs TRBV18 and TRBJ2-3, with 10 positions matching TRBD2. Per germline, CDR1 KGHSH and CDR2 LQKENI. CDR3 length: 16 amino acids. V lost 6 bases and J lost 2; bases outside the gene matches: 8.